This is a list of T cell receptor beta chains from one sample in a study of cytomegalovirus exposure and HLA in healthy donors. Repertoires were generated with immunoSEQ multiplex PCR, while TCRdb's copy carries only in-frame clones and drops some. Counted here are about 150,000 clones, roughly 79% occurring once; the ten biggest clones make up 0.5% to 0.85%. Material: PBMCs. Receptors originate from a male donor in good health and CMV-seronegative. Each CDR3 is given with its conserved first and last residue. Each record gives: CDR3 length, V gene, clone size, D gene, J gene, CDR3 protein, CDR3 DNA. The D gene is left open where the match is weak. Only part of the rows carry a size: once, few, many, or a class if the clone is expanded.

cdr3_length: 15; v_call: TRBV5-6; clone_size: .; d_call: .; j_call: TRBJ1-6; cdr3_aa: CASSLEGRENSPLHF; cdr3_nt: TGTGCCAGCAGCTTGGAGGGCAGGGAAAATTCACCCCTCCACTTT
cdr3_length: 14; v_call: TRBV7-2; clone_size: .; d_call: .; j_call: TRBJ2-3; cdr3_aa: CASSFGGSTDTQYF; cdr3_nt: TGTGCCAGCAGCTTCGGCGGGAGCACAGATACGCAGTATTTT
cdr3_length: 11; v_call: TRBV19; clone_size: .; d_call: .; j_call: TRBJ2-1; cdr3_aa: CASKGLNEQFF; cdr3_nt: TGTGCCAGTAAGGGGCTCAATGAGCAGTTCTTC
cdr3_length: 14; v_call: TRBV9; clone_size: .; d_call: TRBD2; j_call: TRBJ2-3; cdr3_aa: CASSVTGGPDTQYF; cdr3_nt: TGTGCCAGCAGCGTAACGGGAGGGCCAGATACGCAGTATTTT
cdr3_length: 19; v_call: TRBV5-1; clone_size: .; d_call: TRBD2; j_call: TRBJ2-3; cdr3_aa: CASSLEGAGGLARTDTQYF; cdr3_nt: TGCGCCAGCAGCTTGGAGGGGGCCGGGGGACTAGCGCGCACAGATACGCAGTATTTT
cdr3_length: 15; v_call: TRBV6-5; clone_size: few; d_call: .; j_call: TRBJ1-1; cdr3_aa: CASSYVTGLGTEAFF; cdr3_nt: TGTGCCAGCAGTTACGTCACAGGGTTAGGCACTGAAGCTTTCTTT
cdr3_length: 14; v_call: TRBV6-6; clone_size: .; d_call: .; j_call: TRBJ2-7; cdr3_aa: CASSTAGGTYEQYF; cdr3_nt: TGTGCCAGCAGTACCGCCGGGGGAACCTACGAGCAGTACTTC
cdr3_length: 13; v_call: TRBV9; clone_size: .; d_call: TRBD1; j_call: TRBJ2-1; cdr3_aa: CASSVATGGAPFF; cdr3_nt: TGTGCCAGCAGCGTAGCTACAGGGGGCGCCCCGTTCTTC
cdr3_length: 16; v_call: TRBV7-9; clone_size: .; d_call: .; j_call: TRBJ2-6; cdr3_aa: CASRGAVFSGANVLTF; cdr3_nt: TGTGCCAGCAGGGGGGCAGTTTTCTCTGGGGCCAACGTCCTGACTTTC
cdr3_length: 19; v_call: TRBV15; clone_size: .; d_call: TRBD2; j_call: TRBJ2-3; cdr3_aa: CATSIFPPKTSGGPDTQYF; cdr3_nt: TGTGCCACCAGCATCTTCCCCCCCAAGACTAGCGGGGGGCCGGATACGCAGTATTTT
cdr3_length: 15; v_call: TRBV10-3; clone_size: few; d_call: .; j_call: TRBJ2-3; cdr3_aa: CAISELRGAGDTQYF; cdr3_nt: TGTGCCATCAGTGAGTTGCGCGGGGCCGGGGATACGCAGTATTTT
cdr3_length: 12; v_call: TRBV28; clone_size: once; d_call: .; j_call: TRBJ1-4; cdr3_aa: CASRRGNEKLFF; cdr3_nt: TGTGCCAGCAGGAGGGGGAATGAAAAACTGTTTTTT
cdr3_length: 17; v_call: TRBV19; clone_size: .; d_call: TRBD1; j_call: TRBJ1-1; cdr3_aa: CASSIVPAGTGNTEAFF; cdr3_nt: TGTGCCAGTAGTATAGTCCCCGCTGGGACAGGGAACACTGAAGCTTTCTTT
cdr3_length: 14; v_call: TRBV6-1; clone_size: .; d_call: .; j_call: TRBJ1-1; cdr3_aa: CASSPGEFYTEAFF; cdr3_nt: TGTGCCAGCTCTCCGGGGGAATTCTACACTGAAGCTTTCTTT
cdr3_length: 13; v_call: TRBV29-1; clone_size: .; d_call: .; j_call: TRBJ2-3; cdr3_aa: CSVDKTSTDTQYF; cdr3_nt: TGCAGCGTTGATAAGACAAGCACAGATACGCAGTATTTT
cdr3_length: 14; v_call: TRBV2; clone_size: .; d_call: TRBD1; j_call: TRBJ1-2; cdr3_aa: CASRTGGQNYGYTF; cdr3_nt: TGTGCCAGCAGGACAGGGGGGCAGAACTATGGCTACACCTTC
cdr3_length: 15; v_call: TRBV19; clone_size: .; d_call: TRBD1; j_call: TRBJ2-1; cdr3_aa: CASSQGQAASNEQFF; cdr3_nt: TGTGCCAGTAGTCAAGGACAGGCGGCGAGCAATGAGCAGTTCTTC
cdr3_length: 16; v_call: TRBV10-3; clone_size: once; d_call: TRBD1; j_call: TRBJ1-2; cdr3_aa: CAISDHPGTGDYGYTF; cdr3_nt: TGTGCCATCAGTGACCATCCCGGGACAGGGGACTATGGCTACACCTTC
cdr3_length: 19; v_call: TRBV5-1; clone_size: .; d_call: TRBD2; j_call: TRBJ2-5; cdr3_aa: CASSPVRTSGRGDQETQYF; cdr3_nt: TGCGCCAGCAGCCCGGTCCGGACTAGCGGGAGGGGAGACCAAGAGACCCAGTACTTC
cdr3_length: 16; v_call: TRBV18; clone_size: .; d_call: TRBD1; j_call: TRBJ1-2; cdr3_aa: CASSPPLAGGGYGYTF; cdr3_nt: TGTGCCAGCTCACCACCGTTGGCAGGGGGCGGCTATGGCTACACCTTC
cdr3_length: 13; v_call: TRBV19; clone_size: .; d_call: .; j_call: TRBJ2-7; cdr3_aa: CASSSSGAYEQYF; cdr3_nt: TGTGCCAGTAGTAGCAGCGGAGCCTACGAGCAGTACTTC
cdr3_length: 12; v_call: TRBV11-3; clone_size: .; d_call: .; j_call: TRBJ1-2; cdr3_aa: CASSLFSSGYTF; cdr3_nt: TGTGCCAGCAGCTTATTTTCATCCGGCTACACCTTC
cdr3_length: 15; v_call: TRBV6-5; clone_size: .; d_call: .; j_call: TRBJ1-1; cdr3_aa: CASSVGARDGTEAFF; cdr3_nt: TGTGCCAGCAGCGTTGGAGCCCGTGACGGGACTGAAGCTTTCTTT
cdr3_length: 13; v_call: TRBV11-2; clone_size: .; d_call: TRBD1; j_call: TRBJ1-2; cdr3_aa: CASSSGQAYGYTF; cdr3_nt: TGTGCCAGCAGCTCCGGACAGGCCTATGGCTACACCTTC
cdr3_length: 14; v_call: TRBV6-5; clone_size: .; d_call: TRBD1; j_call: TRBJ2-3; cdr3_aa: CASSRGLGPDTQYF; cdr3_nt: TGTGCCAGCAGCAGGGGGCTAGGTCCGGATACGCAGTATTTT
cdr3_length: 15; v_call: TRBV28; clone_size: few; d_call: .; j_call: TRBJ2-3; cdr3_aa: CASKVALLSTDTQYF; cdr3_nt: TGTGCCAGCAAGGTTGCCTTACTAAGCACAGATACGCAGTATTTT
cdr3_length: 13; v_call: TRBV7-9; clone_size: .; d_call: TRBD1; j_call: TRBJ1-2; cdr3_aa: CASSYWTGDGYTF; cdr3_nt: TGTGCCAGCAGCTACTGGACAGGAGATGGCTACACCTTC
cdr3_length: 16; v_call: TRBV11-2; clone_size: .; d_call: TRBD1; j_call: TRBJ1-4; cdr3_aa: CASSLATGRTNEKLFF; cdr3_nt: TGTGCCAGCAGCTTAGCGACAGGGCGAACTAATGAAAAACTGTTTTTT
cdr3_length: 15; v_call: TRBV11-2; clone_size: .; d_call: TRBD1; j_call: TRBJ1-1; cdr3_aa: CASSPISGGWTEAFF; cdr3_nt: TGTGCCAGCAGCCCAATCTCAGGGGGGTGGACTGAAGCTTTCTTT